One and the same sample provided the 24 T cell receptor beta chains below, sequenced in a study of identical twins' blood T cells. TCRdb redid the calling of the 5' RACE reads with MiXCR, one entry per CDR3 protein. The sample shows 300,000 to 450,000 distinct CDR3 sequences, roughly 28% of them seen only once. Sample: PBMCs. The receptors derive from a woman aged 18-49 years in good health.

This clonotype was observed a handful of times. The chain is built from TRBV2 and TRBJ2-1; D gene ambiguous. This CDR3 contains 13 residues. V was pared by 6 bases and J by 8 bases, with 14 bases between. The germline gives CDR1 SNHLY, CDR2 FYNNEI. CDR3 nucleotides: TGTGCCAGCAGGGACCTTGCCACCCATGAGCAGTTCTTC. Encoded protein: CASRDLATHEQFF.

For this clonotype: A single base separates this from a much larger clone, so it may be a read error. This rearrangement joins TRBV29-1 to TRBJ1-1; D remains ambiguous. V was cut by 8 bases and J by 1 base, with 14 bases left in between. The CDR3 spans 13 residues. Germline lookup yields CDR1 SQVTM and CDR2 ANQGSEA. DNA of the CDR3: TGCAGCTCCACGGACGGACCGAACACTGAAGCTTTCTTT. This translates into CSSTDGPNTEAFF. Supplemented by reference TRBV29-1 and TRBJ1-1, the full variable domain reads SAVISQKPSRDICQRGTSLTIQCQVDSQVTMMFWYRQQPGQSLTLIATANQGSEATYESGFVIDKFPISRPNLTFSTLTVSNMSPEDSSIYLCSSTDGPNTEAFFGQGTRLTVV.

This clonotype has just a few counts. The chain combines TRBV29-1 with TRBJ2-1; D perhaps matches TRBD1 (7 bases). Trimming stripped 4 bases from V and 5 bases from J, with 12 bases between. Germline V gives CDR1 SQVTM, CDR2 ANQGSEA. The CDR3 is 13 residues long. The CDR3 sequence: CSVAGGLDNEQFF. The CDR3 region has the DNA TGCAGCGTTGCAGGGGGGCTGGACAATGAGCAGTTCTTC.

This clonotype occurred a few times. The chain is built from TRBV12-3 or TRBV12-4 and TRBJ1-1; D possibly corresponds to TRBD1 (6 bases). The CDR3 is made up of 14 amino acids. Trimming cost V 5 bases and J 2 bases, with 12 bases left between them. The DNA for the CDR3 is TGTGCCAGCAGTAGCGACAGGCGTAACACTGAAGCTTTCTTT. This translates into CASSSDRRNTEAFF.

This clonotype has a handful of counts. The V call is TRBV3-1, the J call TRBJ2-3; maybe TRBD1 (5 bases). Per the germline V gene, CDR1 is LGHDT and CDR2 is YNNKEL (reference sequence). The CDR3 is 11 residues long. The V end lost 4 bases, the J end lost 12 bases, and 11 bases lay between the germline ends. The CDR3 bases are TGTGCCAGCAGCCGAGGACAAGCCCAGTATTTT. Its translation: CASSRGQAQYF.

This clonotype was seen only once. The chain couples TRBV7-6 to TRBJ1-1, with D perhaps matching TRBD1 (5 bases). The germline V gene encodes CDR1 SGHVS and CDR2 FNYEAQ. The V end was cut by 1 base, the J end by 4 bases, with 10 bases between. This CDR3 comprises 14 residues. CDR3 sequence: CASSLGGRSTEAFF. Here the CDR3 DNA reads TGTGCCAGCAGCTTAGGGGGCCGGAGCACTGAAGCTTTCTTT.

The genes are TRBV6-2 or TRBV6-3 and TRBJ1-2; maybe TRBD1 (5 bases). The V gene's germline CDR1 is MNHEY and CDR2 SVGEGT. Trimming cost V 6 bases and J 9 bases, with 20 bases left between them. The CDR3 is made up of 14 amino acids. CDR3 sequence reads: CASSYRRSSGSYTF. DNA of the CDR3: TGTGCCAGCAGCTACAGGCGTTCGAGCGGGAGCTACACCTTC.

The chain combines TRBV29-1 with TRBJ1-2, with D perhaps TRBD1 (6 bases). Germline V gene data show CDR1 as SQVTM and CDR2 as ANQGSEA. V lost 2 bases, J lost 5 bases, and 18 bases lay in between. The CDR3 runs 15 residues. The CDR3 DNA reads as TGCAGCGTTGAACCGCCAGGGGAGGGGCGGTATGGCTACACCTTC. Protein: CSVEPPGEGRYGYTF.

This clonotype was counted a few times. In DNA form, the CDR3 reads TGTGCCAGTAGTATCGGGGGGAAGTACTATGGCTACACCTTC. It is translated as CASSIGGKYYGYTF. The chain links TRBV19 to TRBJ1-2; TRBD1 is a possible D gene (5 bases). The CDR3 is made up of 14 amino acids. From germline, CDR1 is LNHDA and CDR2 SQIVND (reference sequence). With 3 bases removed from V and 3 bases from J, the gap between germline ends came to 11 bases.

This clonotype turned up a few times. The V call is TRBV12-3 or TRBV12-4, the J call TRBJ1-6; the D gene is possibly TRBD1 (5 bases). Trimming pared 6 bases from V and 6 bases from J, leaving 12 bases between. The CDR3 length is 14 residues. The CDR3, as DNA: TGTGCCAGCAGGATAGACAGCCCTAATTCACCCCTCCACTTT. Its translation is CASRIDSPNSPLHF.

Details on this clonotype: The germline gene is not matched at one end of the junction; a read error may be the cause. This rearrangement joins TRBV5-1 to TRBJ2-7; 8 bases map to TRBD2. The CDR3 is made up of 14 amino acids. CDR1 and CDR2 from the germline V gene are SGHRS and YFSETQ. CDR3 protein: CASSGSGTSYEQYF. CDR3 DNA sequence: TGCGCTAGCAGCGGGAGCGGTACCTCCTACGAGCAGTACTTC.

The rearrangement joins TRBV7-9 to TRBJ2-1, with TRBD2 identical over 11 bases. The CDR3 loop spans 15 amino acids. V shed 3 bases and J 7 bases; nucleotides not matched to a gene: 5. The germline V gene has CDR1 SEHNR and CDR2 FQNEAQ (reference sequence). The chain's CDR3 is CASSFTSGSLNEQFF. Written as DNA, the CDR3 is TGTGCCAGCAGCTTTACTAGCGGGAGTTTAAATGAGCAGTTCTTC.

This clonotype was counted at least ten times. The V gene is TRBV2, the J gene TRBJ2-2; D is unclear. V was cut by 2 bases and J by 0 bases, with 7 bases left in between. The CDR3 totals 15 residues. The V gene's germline CDR1 is SNHLY and CDR2 FYNNEI. The CDR3 reads CASSERPANTGELFF. CDR3 sequence (DNA): TGTGCCAGCAGTGAACGACCAGCGAACACCGGGGAGCTGTTTTTT.

This clonotype was detected a few times. The chain is built from TRBV25-1 and TRBJ2-7; the D call may be TRBD1 or TRBD2 (5 bases each). This CDR3 has 12 residues. The germline gives CDR1 MGHDK, CDR2 SYGVNS. Trimming removed 3 bases from V and 5 bases from J, with 8 bases in between. The CDR3 protein is CASSDLGDEQYF. DNA for the CDR3: TGTGCCAGCAGTGATCTGGGGGACGAGCAGTACTTC.

This clonotype has just a few counts. V gene TRBV28 combines with J gene TRBJ2-4, with D possibly matching TRBD2 (5 bases). The CDR3 is made up of 15 amino acids. Trimming shortened V by 2 bases and J by 1 base, and 9 bases separated the two germline ends. From germline, CDR1 is MDHEN and CDR2 SYDVKM. As DNA, the CDR3 is TGTGCCAGCAGTTTAAACGGGGTGGCCAAAAACATTCAGTACTTC. This sequence encodes CASSLNGVAKNIQYF.

The V gene is TRBV5-1, the J gene TRBJ1-1; D remains ambiguous. CDR1 and CDR2 from the germline V gene are SGHRS and YFSETQ. The V and J ends lost 4 bases and 4 bases respectively, with 11 bases between them. CDR3 length: 13 amino acids. CDR3 nucleotides: TGCGCCAGCAGCCTTGCGTGGGCCACTGAAGCTTTCTTT. Translation: CASSLAWATEAFF.

The J gene is TRBJ2-1, the V gene TRBV20-1, with 7 bases aligning to TRBD1. This CDR3 spans 13 amino acids. J gave up 9 bases and V 1 base, and 6 bases lay outside the gene matches. CDR1 is DFQATT and CDR2 is SNEGSKA in the germline V gene (reference sequence). The CDR3 sequence is CSARVTGASEQFF. CDR3 bases: TGCAGTGCTAGAGTTACAGGGGCTAGTGAGCAGTTCTTC.

This clonotype was observed many times. The rearrangement joins TRBV12-3 or TRBV12-4 to TRBJ1-1; D is uncertain. The CDR3 has 12 residues. The ends were cut back, 3 bases at V and 5 bases at J, with 7 bases in the middle. The CDR3 spells CASSFEKTEAFF. The CDR3 coding sequence is TGTGCCAGCAGTTTTGAAAAGACTGAAGCTTTCTTT.

On this clonotype: A much more abundant neighbour one base away suggests this may be a read error. V and J are TRBV20-1 and TRBJ1-2; 7 bases map to TRBD1. In germline, CDR1 is DFQATT, CDR2 SNEGSKA (reference sequence). The CDR3 has 15 amino acids. The ends lost 0 bases at V and 7 bases at J; junction bases unmatched: 11. The CDR3 region has the DNA TGCAGTGCTAGAGATGACAGGGTTCTTGGCTGTGGCTACACCTTC. The encoded protein is CSARDDRVLGCGYTF.

The chain has TRBV12-3 or TRBV12-4 and TRBJ1-5, with D uncertain. The CDR3 totals 14 residues. V was clipped by 3 bases and J by 7 bases, with 13 bases between them. The CDR3 DNA reads as TGTGCCAGCAGTTTTAGCCGGGGATTCCAGCCCCAGCATTTT. Translated, it gives CASSFSRGFQPQHF.

This sequence joins TRBV5-1 and TRBJ1-5, with D possibly matching TRBD1 (5 bases). Trimming took 10 bases from V and 6 from J, leaving 11 bases between them. The CDR3 contains 11 residues. Germline CDR1 SGHRS, CDR2 YFSETQ. This CDR3 is CAAWGSQPQHF. DNA for the CDR3: TGCGCCGCATGGGGGAGTCAGCCCCAGCATTTT.

The chain combines TRBV10-3 with TRBJ2-7, with TRBD1 matching 8 bases. V trimming: 9 bases; J trimming: 5 bases; junction bases outside the gene matches: 9. The CDR3 consists of 13 residues. Germline CDR1 is ENHRY and CDR2 is SYGVKD. The CDR3 nucleotides read TGTGCCATGAGGGGTATGACAGGGGACGAGCAGTACTTC. This translates into CAMRGMTGDEQYF.

The V and J genes are TRBV12-3 or TRBV12-4 and TRBJ2-1; the D gene is possibly TRBD2 (7 bases). The CDR3 loop spans 15 amino acids. Trimming left V 3 bases short and J 3 bases short, with 12 bases between. In DNA, the CDR3 is TGTGCCAGCAGTTTGCGCGGGGGCCTCTACAATGAGCAGTTCTTC. Amino acids: CASSLRGGLYNEQFF.

The table lists this clonotype with a few counts. V gene TRBV14 combines with J gene TRBJ2-3, with D hard to call. V gave up 0 bases and J gave up 5 bases, with 6 bases separating them. The germline V gene has CDR1 SGHDN and CDR2 FVKESK. The CDR3 sequence is 13 residues long. The CDR3 DNA reads TGTGCCAGCAGCCAAGACATTCAAGATACGCAGTATTTT. Protein: CASSQDIQDTQYF.